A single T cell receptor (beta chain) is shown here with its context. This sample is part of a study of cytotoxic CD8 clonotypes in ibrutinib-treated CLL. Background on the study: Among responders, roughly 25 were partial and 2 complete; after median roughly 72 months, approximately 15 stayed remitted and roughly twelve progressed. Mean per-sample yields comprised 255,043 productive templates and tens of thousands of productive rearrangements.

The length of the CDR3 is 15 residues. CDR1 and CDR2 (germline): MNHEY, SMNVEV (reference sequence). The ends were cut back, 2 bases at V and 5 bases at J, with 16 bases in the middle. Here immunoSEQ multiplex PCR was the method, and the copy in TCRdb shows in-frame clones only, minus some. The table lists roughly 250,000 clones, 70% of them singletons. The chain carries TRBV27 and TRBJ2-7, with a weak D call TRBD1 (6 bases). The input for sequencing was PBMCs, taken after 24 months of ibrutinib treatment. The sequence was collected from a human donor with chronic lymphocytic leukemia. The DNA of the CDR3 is TGTGCCAGCAGTTTACCGGGCCGGACAGTCAACGAGCAGTACTTC. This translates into CASSLPGRTVNEQYF.